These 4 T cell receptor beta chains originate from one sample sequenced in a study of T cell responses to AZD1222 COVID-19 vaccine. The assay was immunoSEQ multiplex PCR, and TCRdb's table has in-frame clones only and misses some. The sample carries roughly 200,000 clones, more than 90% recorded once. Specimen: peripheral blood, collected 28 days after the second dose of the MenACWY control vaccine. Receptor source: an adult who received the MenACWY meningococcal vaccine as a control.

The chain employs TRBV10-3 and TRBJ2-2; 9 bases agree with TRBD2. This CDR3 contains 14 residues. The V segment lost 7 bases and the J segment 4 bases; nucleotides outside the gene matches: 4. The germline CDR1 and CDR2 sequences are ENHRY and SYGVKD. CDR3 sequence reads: CAIIAGAGTGELFF. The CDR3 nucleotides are TGTGCCATCATAGCGGGAGCGGGCACCGGGGAGCTGTTTTTT.

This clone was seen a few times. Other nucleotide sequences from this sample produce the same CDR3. This CDR3 reads CASRTSGSYEQYF. DNA for the CDR3: TGTGCCAGTCGGACTAGCGGGAGCTACGAGCAGTACTTC. This sequence joins TRBV28 and TRBJ2-7; 13 nucleotides align to TRBD2. From germline, CDR1 is MDHEN and CDR2 SYDVKM. V lost 9 bases to trimming and J lost 3 bases; unmatched junction nucleotides: 2. The CDR3 is made up of 13 amino acids. Based on the CDR3 plus reference TRBV28 and TRBJ2-7, the full variable domain is DVKVTQSSRYLVKRTGEKVFLECVQDMDHENMFWYRQDPGLGLRLIYFSYDVKMKEKGDIPEGYSVSREKKERFSLILESASTNQTSMYLCASRTSGSYEQYFGPGTRLTVT.

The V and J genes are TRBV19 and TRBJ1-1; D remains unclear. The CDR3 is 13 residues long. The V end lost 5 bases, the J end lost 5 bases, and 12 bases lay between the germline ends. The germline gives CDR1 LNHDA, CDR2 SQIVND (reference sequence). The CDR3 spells CASSVSRGTEAFF. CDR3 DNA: TGTGCCAGTAGTGTATCACGGGGAACTGAAGCTTTCTTT. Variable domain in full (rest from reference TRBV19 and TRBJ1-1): DGGITQSPKYLFRKEGQNVTLSCEQNLNHDAMYWYRQDPGQGLRLIYYSQIVNDFQKGDIAEGYSVSREKKESFPLTVTSAQKNPTAFYLCASSVSRGTEAFFGQGTRLTVV.

The DNA for the CDR3 is TGTGCCAGCAGCTCGAAGCCCCAGAGCACCGGGGAGCTGTTTTTT. This sequence encodes CASSSKPQSTGELFF. The chain is built from TRBV7-8 and TRBJ2-2; no reliable D call. This CDR3 comprises 15 residues. V was clipped by 4 bases and J by 4 bases, with 13 bases between them. CDR1 is SGHVS, CDR2 FQNEAQ, per germline.